This T cell receptor beta chain came from a study of regulatory T cells in long-lasting Graves disease. For TCR beta, libraries came from iRepertoire HTBI primers and Arm-PCR of CDR3 regions. Via MiXCR, TCRdb re-called the multiplex PCR reads, giving one row per CDR3 protein. The data contain hundreds of thousands of distinct CDR3 sequences, 15% to 20% of them singletons. General study points: Favored gene segments in persistent disease were TRBV28, TRBJ1-2 and TRBJ2-5.

Time point denoted: newly diagnosed GD, antithyroid drugs for less than 3 months. Extracted PBMC RNA gave rise to the TCR library. In this cohort, patients came from an endocrinology department located in Xi'an, China. The junction had 8 bases not matched to a gene; V was cut back by 1 base and J by 10 bases. CDR3 length: 15 amino acids. Germline CDR1 is LGHDT and CDR2 is YNNKEL (reference sequence). Concerning this clonotype itself: No antigen is known for it.

This same sample was also part of a study on T cells in Graves' hyperthyroidism and ophthalmopathy.

The input for sequencing was peripheral blood mononuclear cells (PBMCs), taken at new diagnosis, from a patient treated with antithyroid drugs. The chain uses TRBV3-1 and TRBJ2-2; 8 positions agree with TRBD2. The clonotype comes from a woman aged 40-60 years with Graves disease. CDR3 DNA sequence: TGTGCCAGCAGCCAAGGGCAGCGGGGGTTCAAGGAGCTGTTTTTT. Translated: CASSQGQRGFKELFF.